These 26 T cell receptor beta chains were sequenced from one sample in a study of identical twins. TCRdb re-derived calls from the 5' RACE reads in MiXCR, one entry per CDR3 protein. Of about 200,000 distinct CDR3 sequences listed, roughly 9.4% are singletons. The sample was memory (CD45RO+) T cells sorted from blood. These receptors were obtained from a woman aged 18-35 years in good health.

This clonotype was recorded many times. This chain connects TRBV12-3 or TRBV12-4 to TRBJ1-6; no clear D. Trimming stripped 2 bases from V and 10 bases from J, with 9 bases between. CDR3 length: 13 residues. CDR3 loop: CASSLLRGSPLHF. CDR3 DNA: TGTGCCAGCAGTTTACTAAGAGGGTCACCCCTCCACTTT.

This clonotype occurred a few times. CDR3 protein: CASSLSGARGYTF. DNA of the CDR3: TGTGCCAGCAGTTTATCAGGGGCTCGGGGCTACACCTTC. The chain carries TRBV12-3 or TRBV12-4 and TRBJ1-2; a weak D match, TRBD1 (6 bases). This CDR3 region has 13 residues. The V end lost 2 bases, the J end lost 8 bases, and 12 bases lay between the germline ends.

This clonotype was observed a handful of times. This CDR3 reads CSAKRGVSTDTQYF. CDR3 nucleotides: TGCAGTGCTAAGCGGGGGGTCAGCACAGATACGCAGTATTTT. The V call is TRBV20-1, the J call TRBJ2-3, with 9 bases fitting TRBD2. The CDR3 loop spans 14 amino acids. J was trimmed by 0 bases and V by 4 bases; bases with no gene match: 2. CDR1 and CDR2 from the germline V gene are DFQATT and SNEGSKA (reference sequence).

The chain employs TRBV10-3 and TRBJ2-1; 8 nucleotides align to TRBD1. V lost 2 bases to trimming and J lost 9 bases; unmatched junction nucleotides: 9. The V gene's germline CDR1 is ENHRY and CDR2 SYGVKD. The CDR3 is made up of 15 amino acids. The CDR3 sequence is CAISETATGDIEQFF. The CDR3, as DNA: TGTGCCATCAGTGAGACCGCGACAGGGGACATTGAGCAGTTCTTC.

This clonotype has a handful of counts. The genes are TRBV29-1 and TRBJ1-5, with no clear D. The length of the CDR3 is 11 residues. Germline CDR1 SQVTM, CDR2 ANQGSEA. The V end was cut by 4 bases, the J end by 7 bases, with 8 bases between. For the CDR3, the DNA is TGCAGCGTTGTGTGGCGCCAGCCCCAGCATTTT. It translates to CSVVWRQPQHF.

The table lists this clonotype with many counts. The CDR3 protein is CSVLLEWETQYF. The DNA for the CDR3 is TGCAGCGTTTTGTTGGAGTGGGAGACCCAGTACTTC. The chain is built from TRBV29-1 and TRBJ2-5; no reliable D call. CDR3 length equals 12 residues. From germline, CDR1 is SQVTM and CDR2 ANQGSEA. Trimming stripped 5 bases from V and 5 bases from J, with 12 bases between.

In this sample, this clonotype turned up a few times. The rearrangement uses TRBV12-3 or TRBV12-4 and TRBJ2-1, with 9 bases matching TRBD2. The CDR3 spans 18 residues. The junction had 13 bases not matched to a gene; V was cut back by 0 bases and J by 7 bases. In nucleotides, the CDR3 is TGTGCCAGCAGTTTAGCCTTTTTAGCGGGAGTATTCGGGAATGAGCAGTTCTTC. Protein: CASSLAFLAGVFGNEQFF.

The rearrangement links TRBV9 to TRBJ1-3; D is unclear. V was clipped by 3 bases and J by 2 bases, with 9 bases between them. The CDR3 is made up of 14 amino acids. Germline V gives CDR1 SGDLS, CDR2 YYNGEE. CDR3 in DNA: TGTGCCAGCAGCGCCAGACTGACTGGAAACACCATATATTTT. Encoded protein: CASSARLTGNTIYF.

This clonotype was seen a few times. V usage is TRBV2 and J usage is TRBJ2-4; D gene ambiguous. The CDR3 has 10 amino acids. Trimming took off 2 bases at V and 15 bases at J, with 8 bases between the two ends. Germline V CDR1 and CDR2: SNHLY, FYNNEI. The CDR3 DNA follows: TGTGCCAGCAGTGAAAGGTGGATGTACTTC. Translated: CASSERWMYF.

V gene TRBV10-1 combines with J gene TRBJ2-3; D ambiguous. The CDR3 length is 11 residues. V lost 10 bases and J 5 bases, leaving 10 bases between the germline ends. Germline CDR1 is WNHNN and CDR2 is SYGVQD (reference sequence). The CDR3 DNA reads as TGCGCCACCTCTTACGGAGATACGCAGTATTTT. It is translated as CATSYGDTQYF.

This clonotype was observed a handful of times. The chain is built from TRBV7-2 and TRBJ2-6; possibly TRBD2 for D (5 bases). There are 17 residues in the CDR3. CDR1 is SGHTA and CDR2 is FQGNSA in the germline V gene. Trimming stripped 7 bases from V and 2 bases from J, with 18 bases between. The DNA of the CDR3 is TGTGCCAGCATCCAGGTAGCGTCCGGGGCTGGGGCCAACGTCCTGACTTTC. Translation: CASIQVASGAGANVLTF.

The CDR3, as DNA: TGTGCCAGCAGCTTAGCTAGCGGGAGGTTAGAGACCCAGTACTTC. It is translated as CASSLASGRLETQYF. The chain uses TRBV7-7 and TRBJ2-5; the match to TRBD2 covers 10 bases. J lost 4 bases, V lost 0 bases, and 2 bases had no gene match. The CDR3 runs 15 residues. CDR1 is SSHAT, CDR2 FNYEAQ, per germline (reference sequence).

J is TRBJ2-2 and V is TRBV12-3 or TRBV12-4; 9 bases are a match to TRBD1. V was clipped by 7 bases and J by 4 bases; unmatched bases: 13. This CDR3 is 17 amino acids long. The CDR3 DNA reads as TGTGCCAGCAAACGGAGGTCGGGGACAGGGACCACCGGGGAGCTGTTTTTT. Translating gives CASKRRSGTGTTGELFF.

This clonotype was picked up a small number of times. The genes are TRBV20-1 and TRBJ2-7; unclear D gene. V was shortened by 5 bases and J by 0 bases, with 14 bases between the two germline ends. There are 14 residues in the CDR3. Germline V gene data show CDR1 as DFQATT and CDR2 as SNEGSKA (reference sequence). The DNA for the CDR3 is TGCAGTGCTGGGTCCCACGGACGCTCCTACGAGCAGTACTTC. Its protein product is CSAGSHGRSYEQYF.

This clonotype was found a few times. This chain links TRBV20-1 with TRBJ1-2; no clear D gene. The germline gives CDR1 DFQATT, CDR2 SNEGSKA (reference sequence). This CDR3 is built from 11 residues. The V and J ends lost 0 bases and 6 bases respectively, with 5 bases between them. The CDR3 region is CSARDNNGYTF. The CDR3 DNA reads as TGCAGTGCTAGAGATAATAATGGCTACACCTTC.

This clonotype was recorded a few times. CDR3 residues: CSARAGYSQPQHF. The CDR3 DNA reads TGCAGTGCTAGAGCAGGGTATAGTCAGCCCCAGCATTTT. The V and J genes are TRBV20-1 and TRBJ1-5, with D tentatively TRBD1 (5 bases). The V gene lost 1 base and the J gene lost 6 bases, with 10 bases spanning the gap. The germline V gene has CDR1 DFQATT and CDR2 SNEGSKA (reference sequence). The CDR3 length is 13 residues.

The chain is built from TRBV10-1 and TRBJ2-1; D possibly corresponds to TRBD2 (6 bases). This CDR3 comprises 14 residues. Germline V CDR1 and CDR2: WNHNN, SYGVQD (reference sequence). V dropped 5 bases and J dropped 4 bases, with 12 bases sitting between them. CDR3 DNA sequence: TGCGCCAGCAGTACTAGCCTTGAGTACAATGAGCAGTTCTTC. It encodes CASSTSLEYNEQFF.

V usage is TRBV5-1 and J usage is TRBJ2-2; D is uncertain. Trimming removed 2 bases at V and 3 bases at J, with 14 bases between. This CDR3 has 16 residues. From germline, CDR1 is SGHRS and CDR2 YFSETQ. The CDR3 is CASSLLPLTDTGELFF. CDR3 sequence (DNA): TGCGCCAGCAGCTTACTACCTCTAACAGACACCGGGGAGCTGTTTTTT.

This clonotype was observed a handful of times. The chain joins TRBV20-1 to TRBJ2-7; 11 positions agree with TRBD2. This CDR3 has 14 amino acids. Per germline, CDR1 DFQATT and CDR2 SNEGSKA (reference sequence). Trimming removed 3 bases from V and 3 bases from J; junction bases left unmatched: 4. CDR3 DNA: TGCAGTGCTAGTGTTGGGACTAGCGGCTACGAGCAGTACTTC. It is translated as CSASVGTSGYEQYF.

The V gene is TRBV11-2, the J gene TRBJ2-2; D unresolved. V was cut by 2 bases and J by 5 bases, with 6 bases left in between. Germline CDR1 SGHAT, CDR2 FQNNGV. The CDR3 spans 13 residues. This chain's CDR3 is CASSLTTTGELFF. CDR3 nucleotides: TGTGCCAGCAGCTTAACGACAACCGGGGAGCTGTTTTTT.

The rearrangement links TRBV20-1 to TRBJ2-3; D is perhaps TRBD2 (5 bases). CDR3 size: 14 residues. V was shortened by 6 bases and J by 5 bases, with 18 bases between the two germline ends. The germline gives CDR1 DFQATT, CDR2 SNEGSKA (reference sequence). The CDR3 spells CSAPKGLAGDTQYF. The CDR3, as DNA: TGCAGTGCACCCAAAGGCCTAGCAGGAGATACGCAGTATTTT.

The rearrangement joins TRBV7-9 to TRBJ2-7; tentatively, D is TRBD1 (5 bases). Trimming removed 3 bases from V and 2 bases from J, with 8 bases in between. CDR1 is SEHNR and CDR2 is FQNEAQ in the germline V gene (reference sequence). The CDR3 runs to 13 residues. CDR3 residues: CASSFPGTYEQYF. CDR3 bases: TGTGCCAGCAGCTTCCCAGGGACCTACGAGCAGTACTTC.

This clonotype was seen at least ten times. This chain links TRBV4-2 with TRBJ2-3; tentatively, D is TRBD1 (6 bases). Trimming removed 1 base at V and 4 bases at J, with 12 bases between. In germline, CDR1 is LGHNA, CDR2 YNFKEQ. The CDR3 covers 15 residues. DNA of the CDR3: TGTGCCAGCAGCCAAGCCCGAGGACAGCCAGATACGCAGTATTTT. It specifies CASSQARGQPDTQYF.

This chain connects TRBV27 to TRBJ2-7; D may match TRBD1 or TRBD2 (6 bases each). Deletions cut 5 bases from V and 3 bases from J, with 23 bases between. Per the germline V gene, CDR1 is MNHEY and CDR2 is SMNVEV (reference sequence). This CDR3 is built from 17 residues. Here the CDR3 DNA reads TGTGCCAGCAGTCCGGGAGTGGTGGACAGCCTGGGCTACGAGCAGTACTTC. Its protein product is CASSPGVVDSLGYEQYF.

Ten or more counts support this clonotype. The chain is built from TRBV6-2 or TRBV6-3 and TRBJ2-3; D is unresolved. The V end lost 5 bases, the J end lost 6 bases, and 9 bases lay between the germline ends. CDR1 is MNHEY, CDR2 SVGEGT, per germline. This CDR3 has 12 amino acids. Written as DNA, the CDR3 is TGTGCCAGCAGTCCTTCCCAGGATACGCAGTATTTT. Translated: CASSPSQDTQYF.

This clonotype showed up many times. The chain is built from TRBV20-1 and TRBJ2-4, with D unresolved. Germline V gene sequence: CDR1 DFQATT, CDR2 SNEGSKA (reference sequence). The CDR3 spans 15 residues. V shed 6 bases and J shed 7 bases, with 22 bases lying between them. CDR3 nucleotide sequence: TGCAGTGCCCTCAAGGCCAGCTCCCCTGGGAACATTCAGTACTTC. It encodes CSALKASSPGNIQYF.